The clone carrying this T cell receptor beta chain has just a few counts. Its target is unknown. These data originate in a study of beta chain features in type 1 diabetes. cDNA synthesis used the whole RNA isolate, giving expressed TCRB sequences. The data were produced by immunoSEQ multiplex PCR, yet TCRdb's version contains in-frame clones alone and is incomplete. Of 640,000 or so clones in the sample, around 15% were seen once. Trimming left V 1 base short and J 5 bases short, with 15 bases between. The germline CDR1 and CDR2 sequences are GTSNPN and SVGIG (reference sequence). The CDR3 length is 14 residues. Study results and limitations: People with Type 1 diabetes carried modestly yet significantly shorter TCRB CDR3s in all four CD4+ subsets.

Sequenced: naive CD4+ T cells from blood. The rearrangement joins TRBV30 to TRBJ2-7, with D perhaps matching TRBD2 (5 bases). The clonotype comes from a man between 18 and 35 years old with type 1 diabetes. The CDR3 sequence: CAWSGTTTNHEQYF. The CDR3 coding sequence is TGTGCCTGGAGTGGGACGACTACTAACCACGAGCAGTACTTC.